The clone carrying this T cell receptor (beta chain) was seen only a few times. Antigen: not known. The data originate from a study of identical twins. TCRdb re-derived calls from the 5' RACE reads in MiXCR, one entry per CDR3 protein. Counted here are approximately 590,000 distinct CDR3 sequences, around 9.6% occurring once; the ten biggest clones make up roughly 3%. Overall study findings and caveats: Twin-shared out-of-frame alpha sequences showed excess low generation probability.

Germline V gene lookup returns CDR1 LGHNA and CDR2 YNFKEQ. CDR3 size: 15 residues. V dropped 0 bases and J dropped 6 bases, with 12 bases sitting between them. These sequences were also reported in another study, on yellow fever vaccine responses in identical twins.

Specimen: PBMCs. The J gene is TRBJ2-1, the V gene TRBV4-2; the D gene is possibly TRBD2 (6 bases). The receptor was isolated from a woman under 30 in good health. CDR3: CASSQEPAGGNEQFF. DNA for the CDR3: TGTGCCAGCAGCCAAGAACCAGCCGGGGGCAATGAGCAGTTCTTC.